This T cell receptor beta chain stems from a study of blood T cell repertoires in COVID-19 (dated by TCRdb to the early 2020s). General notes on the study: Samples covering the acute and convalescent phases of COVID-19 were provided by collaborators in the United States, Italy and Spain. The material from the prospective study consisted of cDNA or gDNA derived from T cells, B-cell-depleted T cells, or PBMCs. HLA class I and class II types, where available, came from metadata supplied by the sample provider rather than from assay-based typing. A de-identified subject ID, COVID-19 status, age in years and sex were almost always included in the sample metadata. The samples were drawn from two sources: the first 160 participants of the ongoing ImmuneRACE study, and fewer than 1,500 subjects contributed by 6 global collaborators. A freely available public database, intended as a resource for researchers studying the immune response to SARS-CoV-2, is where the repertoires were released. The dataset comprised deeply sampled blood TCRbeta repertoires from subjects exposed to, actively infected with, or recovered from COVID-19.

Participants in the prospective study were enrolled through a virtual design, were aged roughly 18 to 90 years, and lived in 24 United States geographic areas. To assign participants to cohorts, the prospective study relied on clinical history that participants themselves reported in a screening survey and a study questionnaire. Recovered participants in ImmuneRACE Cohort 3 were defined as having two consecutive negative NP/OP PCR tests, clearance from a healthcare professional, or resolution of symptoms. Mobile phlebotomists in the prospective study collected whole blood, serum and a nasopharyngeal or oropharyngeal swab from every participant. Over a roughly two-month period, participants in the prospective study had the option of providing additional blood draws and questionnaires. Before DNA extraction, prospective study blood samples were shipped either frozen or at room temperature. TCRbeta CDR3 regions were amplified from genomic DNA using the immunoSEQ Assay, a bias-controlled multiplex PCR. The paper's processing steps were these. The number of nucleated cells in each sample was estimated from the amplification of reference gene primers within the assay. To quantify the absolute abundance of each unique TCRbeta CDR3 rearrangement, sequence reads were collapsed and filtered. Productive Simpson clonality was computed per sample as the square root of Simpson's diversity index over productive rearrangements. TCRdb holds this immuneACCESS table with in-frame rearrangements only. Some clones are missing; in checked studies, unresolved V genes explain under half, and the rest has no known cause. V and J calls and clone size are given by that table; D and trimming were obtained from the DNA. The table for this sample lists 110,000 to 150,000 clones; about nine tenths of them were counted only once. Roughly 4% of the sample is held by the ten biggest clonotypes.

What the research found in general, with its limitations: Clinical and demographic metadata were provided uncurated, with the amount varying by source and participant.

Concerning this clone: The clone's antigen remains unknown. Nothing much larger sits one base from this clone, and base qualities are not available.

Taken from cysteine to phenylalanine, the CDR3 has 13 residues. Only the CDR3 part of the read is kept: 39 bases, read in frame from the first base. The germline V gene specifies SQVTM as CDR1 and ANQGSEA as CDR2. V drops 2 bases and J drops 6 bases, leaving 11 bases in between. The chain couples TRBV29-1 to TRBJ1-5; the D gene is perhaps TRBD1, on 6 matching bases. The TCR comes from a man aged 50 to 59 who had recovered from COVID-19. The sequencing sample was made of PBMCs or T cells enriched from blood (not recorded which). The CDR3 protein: CSVELGAGQPQHF. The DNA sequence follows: TGCAGCGTTGAACTGGGGGCGGGTCAGCCCCAGCATTTT.